Below are 5 T cell receptor beta chains sequenced from a single sample in a study of blood T cell repertoires in COVID-19. Method: immunoSEQ multiplex PCR; TCRdb's copy keeps in-frame clones and lacks some. Of more than 80,000 clones in the sample, approximately 78% were seen once. The sequenced sample consisted of peripheral blood. Receptors originate from a man aged 45-65 years with active or convalescent COVID-19.

This chain links TRBV10-2 with TRBJ1-4; 7 nucleotides match TRBD1. There are 15 residues in the CDR3. From germline, CDR1 is WSHSY and CDR2 SAAADI. Trimming removed 5 bases from V and 8 bases from J; junction bases left unmatched: 11. CDR3 loop: CASSLTGAEGEKLFF. In nucleotides, the CDR3 is TGCGCCAGCAGTTTAACAGGGGCGGAGGGAGAAAAACTGTTTTTT.

The gene calls are TRBV14 and TRBJ2-7; 7 nucleotides line up with TRBD1. Germline V CDR1 and CDR2: SGHDN, FVKESK. CDR3 length: 12 amino acids. V trimming: 4 bases; J trimming: 6 bases; junction bases outside the gene matches: 3. This CDR3 reads CASSPTGREQYV. Here the CDR3 DNA reads TGTGCCAGCAGCCCGACAGGGCGCGAGCAGTACGTC.

V and J are TRBV10-3 and TRBJ2-3; tentatively, D is TRBD2 (5 bases). This CDR3 is 15 amino acids long. V lost 1 base and J 6 bases, leaving 14 bases between the germline ends. In germline, CDR1 is ENHRY, CDR2 SYGVKD. Here the CDR3 reads CAISELGVPGDTQYF. DNA for the CDR3: TGTGCCATCAGTGAGTTGGGTGTCCCGGGGGATACGCAGTATTTT.

The V gene is TRBV4-2, the J gene TRBJ2-3; 9 positions match TRBD2. Germline V gene data show CDR1 as LGHNA and CDR2 as YNFKEQ. The CDR3 sequence is 16 residues long. V dropped 4 bases and J dropped 0; count of bases not matched to a gene: 5. For the CDR3, the DNA is TGTGCCAGCAGCCGAGGGACTAGCAGCAGCACAGATACGCAGTATTTT. It specifies CASSRGTSSSTDTQYF.

The J gene is TRBJ2-7, the V gene TRBV6-6, with D possibly matching TRBD2 (5 bases). The CDR3 totals 14 residues. Trimming took 0 bases from V and 2 from J, leaving 8 bases between them. Germline V gives CDR1 MNHNY, CDR2 SVGAGI (reference sequence). The CDR3 sequence: CASSYSTGTYEQYF. The CDR3 nucleotides are TGTGCCAGCAGTTACTCGACCGGGACCTACGAGCAGTACTTC.